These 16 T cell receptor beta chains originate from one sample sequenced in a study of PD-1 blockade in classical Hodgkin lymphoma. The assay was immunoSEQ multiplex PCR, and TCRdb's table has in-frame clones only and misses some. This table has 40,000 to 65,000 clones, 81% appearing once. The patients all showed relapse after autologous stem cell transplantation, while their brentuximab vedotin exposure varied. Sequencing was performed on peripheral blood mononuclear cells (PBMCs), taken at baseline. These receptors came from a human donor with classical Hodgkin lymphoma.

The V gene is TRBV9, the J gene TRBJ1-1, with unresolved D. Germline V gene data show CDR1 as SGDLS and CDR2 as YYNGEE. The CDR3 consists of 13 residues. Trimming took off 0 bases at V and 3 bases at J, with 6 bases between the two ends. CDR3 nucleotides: TGTGCCAGCAGCGTAGCCGGGGACACTGAAGCTTTCTTT. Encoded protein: CASSVAGDTEAFF.

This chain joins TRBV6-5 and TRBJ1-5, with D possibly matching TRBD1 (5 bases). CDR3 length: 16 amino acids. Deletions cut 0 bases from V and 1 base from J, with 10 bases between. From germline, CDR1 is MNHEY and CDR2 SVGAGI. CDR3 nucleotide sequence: TGTGCCAGCAGTTACTCGGCTGGGGGAAGCAATCAGCCCCAGCATTTT. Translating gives CASSYSAGGSNQPQHF.

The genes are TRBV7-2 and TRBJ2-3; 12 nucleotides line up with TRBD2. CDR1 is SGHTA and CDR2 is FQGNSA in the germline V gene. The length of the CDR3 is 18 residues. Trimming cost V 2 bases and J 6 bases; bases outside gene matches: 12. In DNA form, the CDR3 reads TGTGCCAGCAGCTTAAAGGCGTCTAGCGGGAGGGCCCTTGATACGCAGTATTTT. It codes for CASSLKASSGRALDTQYF. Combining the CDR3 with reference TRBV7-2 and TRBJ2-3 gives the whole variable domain GAGVSQSPSNKVTEKGKDVELRCDPISGHTALYWYRQSLGQGLEFLIYFQGNSAPDKSGLPSDRFSAERTGGSVSTLTIQRTQQEDSAVYLCASSLKASSGRALDTQYFGPGTRLTVL.

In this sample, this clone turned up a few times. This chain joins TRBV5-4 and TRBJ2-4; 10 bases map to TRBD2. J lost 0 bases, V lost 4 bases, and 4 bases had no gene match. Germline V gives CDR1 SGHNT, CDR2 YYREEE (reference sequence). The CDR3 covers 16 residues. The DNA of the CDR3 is TGTGCCAGCAGCCCCCGGACTAGCGGAGCCAAAAACATTCAGTACTTC. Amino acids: CASSPRTSGAKNIQYF.

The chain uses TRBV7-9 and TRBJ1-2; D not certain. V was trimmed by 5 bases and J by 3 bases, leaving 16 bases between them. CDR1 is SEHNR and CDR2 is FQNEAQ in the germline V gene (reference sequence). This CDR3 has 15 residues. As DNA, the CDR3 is TGTGCCAGCAGCCTCGATAACTCCGGGGACTATGGCTACACCTTC. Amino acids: CASSLDNSGDYGYTF.

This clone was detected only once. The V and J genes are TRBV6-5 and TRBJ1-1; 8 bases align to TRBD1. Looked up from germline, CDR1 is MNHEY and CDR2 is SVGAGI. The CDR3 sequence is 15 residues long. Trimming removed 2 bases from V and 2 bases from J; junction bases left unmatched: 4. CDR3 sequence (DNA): TGTGCCAGCAGTTACCAGGGGGCGCGAAACACTGAAGCTTTCTTT. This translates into CASSYQGARNTEAFF.

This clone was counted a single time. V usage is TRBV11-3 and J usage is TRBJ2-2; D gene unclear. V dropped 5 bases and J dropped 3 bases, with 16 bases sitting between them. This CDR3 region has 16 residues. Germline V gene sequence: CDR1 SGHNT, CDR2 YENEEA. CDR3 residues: CASSHPFISDTGELFF. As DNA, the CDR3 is TGTGCCAGCAGCCACCCCTTTATATCTGACACCGGGGAGCTGTTTTTT. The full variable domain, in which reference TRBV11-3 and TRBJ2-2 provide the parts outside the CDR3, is EAGVVQSPRYKIIEKKQPVAFWCNPISGHNTLYWYLQNLGQGPELLIRYENEEAVDDSQLPKDRFSAERLKGVDSTLKIQPAELGDSAVYLCASSHPFISDTGELFFGEGSRLTVL.

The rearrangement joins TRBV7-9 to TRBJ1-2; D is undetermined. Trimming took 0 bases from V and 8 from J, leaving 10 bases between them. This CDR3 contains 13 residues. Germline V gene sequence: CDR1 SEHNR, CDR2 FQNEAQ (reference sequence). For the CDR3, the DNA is TGTGCCAGCAGCTTAGCATCAGACTGGGGCTACACCTTC. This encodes CASSLASDWGYTF.

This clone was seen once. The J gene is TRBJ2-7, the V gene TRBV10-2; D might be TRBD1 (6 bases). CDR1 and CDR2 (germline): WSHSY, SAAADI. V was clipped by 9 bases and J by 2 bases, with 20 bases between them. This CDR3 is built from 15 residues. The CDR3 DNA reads TGCGCCAGTAAGAGAGAGACAGGAGAAGCCTACGAGCAGTACTTC. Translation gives CASKRETGEAYEQYF.

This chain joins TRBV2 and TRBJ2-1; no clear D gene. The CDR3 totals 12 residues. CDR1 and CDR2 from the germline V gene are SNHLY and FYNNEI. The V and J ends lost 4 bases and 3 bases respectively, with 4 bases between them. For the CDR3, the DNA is TGTGCCAGCAGTGGGGACTACAATGAGCAGTTCTTC. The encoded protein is CASSGDYNEQFF.

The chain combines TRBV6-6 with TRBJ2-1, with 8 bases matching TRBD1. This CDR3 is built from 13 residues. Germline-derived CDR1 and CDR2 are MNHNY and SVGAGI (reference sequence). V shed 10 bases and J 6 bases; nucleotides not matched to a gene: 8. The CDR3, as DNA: TGTGCCACCTTACAGGGGGGAGGCAATGAGCAGTTCTTC. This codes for CATLQGGGNEQFF.

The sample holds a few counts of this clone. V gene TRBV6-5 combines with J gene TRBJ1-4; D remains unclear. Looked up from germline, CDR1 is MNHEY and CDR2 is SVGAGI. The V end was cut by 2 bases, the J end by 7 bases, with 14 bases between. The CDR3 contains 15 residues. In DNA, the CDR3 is TGTGCCAGCAGTTACGGTCGGATGGGAAGTGAAAAACTGTTTTTT. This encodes CASSYGRMGSEKLFF.

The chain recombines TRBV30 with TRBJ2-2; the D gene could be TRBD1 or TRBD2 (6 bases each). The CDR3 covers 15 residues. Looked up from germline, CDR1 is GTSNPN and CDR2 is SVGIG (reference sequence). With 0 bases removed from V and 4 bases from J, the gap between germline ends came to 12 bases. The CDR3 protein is CAWSVWGAGTGELFF. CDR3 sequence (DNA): TGTGCCTGGAGTGTGTGGGGGGCCGGCACCGGGGAGCTGTTTTTT.

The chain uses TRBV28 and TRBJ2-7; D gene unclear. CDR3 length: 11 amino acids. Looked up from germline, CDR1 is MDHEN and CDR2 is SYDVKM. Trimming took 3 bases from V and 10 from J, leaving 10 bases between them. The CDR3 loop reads CASSFKSHQYF. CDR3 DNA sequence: TGTGCCAGCAGTTTCAAGTCCCACCAGTACTTC.

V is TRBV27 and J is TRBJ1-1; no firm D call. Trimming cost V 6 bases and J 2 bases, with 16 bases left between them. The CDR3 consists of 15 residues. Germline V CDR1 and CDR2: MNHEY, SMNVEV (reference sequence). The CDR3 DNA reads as TGTGCCAGCAGAATAAGTCCCGGGGTTAACACTGAAGCTTTCTTT. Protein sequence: CASRISPGVNTEAFF.

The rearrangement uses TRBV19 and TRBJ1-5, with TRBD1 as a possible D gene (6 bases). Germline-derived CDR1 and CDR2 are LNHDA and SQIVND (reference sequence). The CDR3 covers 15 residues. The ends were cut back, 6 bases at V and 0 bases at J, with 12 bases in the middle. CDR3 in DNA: TGTGCCAGTAGACCAGACAGGCCTAGCAATCAGCCCCAGCATTTT. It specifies CASRPDRPSNQPQHF.